This TCR beta chain is drawn from a study of beta chain features in type 1 diabetes. Between the trimmed V and J ends, which lost 5 bases and 8 bases, there was a span of 15 bases. This CDR3 is built from 14 residues. In germline, CDR1 is SGHTA, CDR2 FQGNSA. Reverse transcribing all isolated RNA meant expressed TCRB transcripts were sequenced. Sequencing was performed with immunoSEQ multiplex PCR; in TCRdb, only in-frame clones are kept and a portion is missing. Among hundreds of thousands of clones, roughly a sixth were seen once, and the ten largest hold 0.023%. The sample was naive CD4+ T cells from blood. The TCR was taken from a young woman in good health. The genes are TRBV7-2 and TRBJ1-4; D gene ambiguous. CDR3 in amino acids: CASSPRSYSEKLFF. DNA for the CDR3: TGTGCCAGCAGCCCCCGGTCATATTCGGAAAAACTGTTTTTT.